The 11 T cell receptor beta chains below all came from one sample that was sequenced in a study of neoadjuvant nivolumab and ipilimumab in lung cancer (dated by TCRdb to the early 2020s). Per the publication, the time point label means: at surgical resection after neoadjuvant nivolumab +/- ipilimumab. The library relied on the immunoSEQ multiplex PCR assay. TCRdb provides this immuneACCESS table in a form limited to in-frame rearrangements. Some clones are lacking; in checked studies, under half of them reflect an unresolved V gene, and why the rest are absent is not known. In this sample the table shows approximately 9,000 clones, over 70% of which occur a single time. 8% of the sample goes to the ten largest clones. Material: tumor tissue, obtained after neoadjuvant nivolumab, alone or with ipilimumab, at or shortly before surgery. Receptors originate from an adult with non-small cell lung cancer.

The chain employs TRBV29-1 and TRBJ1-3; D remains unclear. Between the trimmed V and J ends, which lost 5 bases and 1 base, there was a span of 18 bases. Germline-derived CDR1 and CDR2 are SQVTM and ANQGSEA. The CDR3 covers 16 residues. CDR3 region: CSVLTSSLFSGNTIYF. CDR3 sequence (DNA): TGCAGCGTTTTGACATCTTCCCTTTTTTCTGGAAACACCATATATTTT.

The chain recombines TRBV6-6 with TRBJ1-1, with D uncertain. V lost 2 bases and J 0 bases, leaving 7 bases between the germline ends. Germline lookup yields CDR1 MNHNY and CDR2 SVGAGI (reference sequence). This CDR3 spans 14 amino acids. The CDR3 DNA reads TGTGCCAGCAGTTACGGAGGGTTGAACACTGAAGCTTTCTTT. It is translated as CASSYGGLNTEAFF.

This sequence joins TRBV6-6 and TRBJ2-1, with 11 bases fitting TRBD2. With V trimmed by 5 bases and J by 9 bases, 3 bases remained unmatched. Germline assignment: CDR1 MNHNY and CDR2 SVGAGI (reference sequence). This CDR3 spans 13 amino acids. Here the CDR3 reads CASSQLAGAEQFF. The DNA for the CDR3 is TGTGCCAGCAGTCAACTAGCGGGAGCTGAGCAGTTCTTC.

This CDR3 is CASSPRGGVNNSPLHF. The CDR3, as DNA: TGTGCCAGCAGCCCCCGGGGAGGGGTAAATAATTCACCCCTCCACTTT. The V gene is TRBV7-3, the J gene TRBJ1-6, with TRBD1 as a possible D gene (5 bases). CDR1 is SGHTA, CDR2 FQGTGA, per germline. The ends were cut back, 5 bases at V and 5 bases at J, with 16 bases in the middle. The CDR3 sequence is 16 residues long.

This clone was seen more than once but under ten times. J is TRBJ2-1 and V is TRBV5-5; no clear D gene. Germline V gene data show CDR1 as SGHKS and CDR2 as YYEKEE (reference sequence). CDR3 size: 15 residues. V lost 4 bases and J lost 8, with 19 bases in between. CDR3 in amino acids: CASSDIGRRVDEQFF. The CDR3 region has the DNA TGTGCCAGCAGCGACATAGGCAGGAGAGTCGATGAGCAGTTCTTC.

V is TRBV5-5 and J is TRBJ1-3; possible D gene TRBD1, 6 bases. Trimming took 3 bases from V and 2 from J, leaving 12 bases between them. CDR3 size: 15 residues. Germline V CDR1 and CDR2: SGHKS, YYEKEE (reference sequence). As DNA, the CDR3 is TGTGCCAGCAGCTGGACAGAACAAACTGGAAACACCATATATTTT. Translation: CASSWTEQTGNTIYF.

The CDR3 reads CASSPTRDTTEAFF. CDR3 in DNA: TGTGCCAGCAGCCCCACACGGGACACCACTGAAGCTTTCTTT. This rearrangement joins TRBV5-4 to TRBJ1-1, with D possibly matching TRBD1 (6 bases). CDR3 length: 14 residues. Trimming cost V 4 bases and J 4 bases, with 14 bases left between them. The V gene's germline CDR1 is SGHNT and CDR2 YYREEE (reference sequence).

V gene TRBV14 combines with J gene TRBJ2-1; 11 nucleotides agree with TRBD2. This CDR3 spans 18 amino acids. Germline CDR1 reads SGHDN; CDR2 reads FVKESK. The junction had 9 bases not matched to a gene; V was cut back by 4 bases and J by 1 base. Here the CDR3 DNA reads TGTGCCAGCAGCCCCCTCACAATAGCGGGAGGGTCCTACAATGAGCAGTTCTTC. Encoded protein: CASSPLTIAGGSYNEQFF. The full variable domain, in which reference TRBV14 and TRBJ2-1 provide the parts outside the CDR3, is EAGVTQFPSHSVIEKGQTVTLRCDPISGHDNLYWYRRVMGKEIKFLLHFVKESKQDESGMPNNRFLAERTGGTYSTLKVQPAELEDSGVYFCASSPLTIAGGSYNEQFFGPGTRLTVL.

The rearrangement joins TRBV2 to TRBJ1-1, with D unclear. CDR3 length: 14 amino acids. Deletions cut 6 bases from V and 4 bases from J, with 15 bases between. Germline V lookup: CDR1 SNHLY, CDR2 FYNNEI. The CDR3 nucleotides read TGTGCCAGCAGCTCGGACCGCGCAGGCACTGAAGCTTTCTTT. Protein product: CASSSDRAGTEAFF. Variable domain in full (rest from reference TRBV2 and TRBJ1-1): EPEVTQTPSHQVTQMGQEVILRCVPISNHLYFYWYRQILGQKVEFLVSFYNNEISEKSEIFDDQFSVERPDGSNFTLKIRSTKLEDSAMYFCASSSDRAGTEAFFGQGTRLTVV.

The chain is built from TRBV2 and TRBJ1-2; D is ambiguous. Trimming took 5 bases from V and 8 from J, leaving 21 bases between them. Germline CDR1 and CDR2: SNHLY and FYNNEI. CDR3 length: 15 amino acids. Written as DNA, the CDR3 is TGTGCCAGCAGTTATTTGGCTCCCGGTGTCGGGGGCTACACCTTC. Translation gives CASSYLAPGVGGYTF.

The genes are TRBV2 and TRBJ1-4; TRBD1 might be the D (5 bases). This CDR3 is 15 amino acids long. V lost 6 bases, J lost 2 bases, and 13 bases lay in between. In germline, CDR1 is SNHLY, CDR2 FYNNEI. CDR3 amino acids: CASSGLGLTNEKLFF. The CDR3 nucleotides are TGTGCCAGCAGCGGATTGGGGCTTACTAATGAAAAACTGTTTTTT.